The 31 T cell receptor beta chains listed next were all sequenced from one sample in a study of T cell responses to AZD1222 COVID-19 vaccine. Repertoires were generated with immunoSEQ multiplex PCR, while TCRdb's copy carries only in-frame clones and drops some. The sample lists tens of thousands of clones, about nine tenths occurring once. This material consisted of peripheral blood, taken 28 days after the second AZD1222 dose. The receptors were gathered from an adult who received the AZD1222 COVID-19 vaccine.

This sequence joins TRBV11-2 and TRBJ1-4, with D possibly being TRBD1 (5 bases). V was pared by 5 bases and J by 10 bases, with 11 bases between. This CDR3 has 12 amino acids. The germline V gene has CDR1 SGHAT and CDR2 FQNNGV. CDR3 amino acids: CASSPRGGKLFF. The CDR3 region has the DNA TGTGCCAGCAGCCCTAGGGGTGGAAAACTGTTTTTT.

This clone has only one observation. This CDR3 is CASSLGGQGRTDTQYF. The CDR3 DNA reads TGCGCCAGCAGCTTGGGTGGACAGGGAAGGACAGATACGCAGTATTTT. The chain uses TRBV5-1 and TRBJ2-3; 8 nucleotides agree with TRBD1. CDR3 length: 16 residues. The J segment lost 3 bases and the V segment lost 0 bases, leaving 6 bases of the junction unmatched. The germline gives CDR1 SGHRS, CDR2 YFSETQ.

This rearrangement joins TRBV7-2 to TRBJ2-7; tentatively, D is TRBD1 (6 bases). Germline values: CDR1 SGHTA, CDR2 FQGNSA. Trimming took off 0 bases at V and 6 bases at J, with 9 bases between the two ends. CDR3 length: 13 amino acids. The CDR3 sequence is CASSLAVRGEQYF. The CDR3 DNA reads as TGTGCCAGCAGCTTAGCGGTCAGGGGCGAGCAGTACTTC.

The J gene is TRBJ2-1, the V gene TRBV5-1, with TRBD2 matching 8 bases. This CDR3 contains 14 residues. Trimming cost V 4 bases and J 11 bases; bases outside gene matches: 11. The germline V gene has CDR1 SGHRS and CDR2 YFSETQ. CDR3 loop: CASSLAGSTAKQFF. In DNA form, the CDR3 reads TGCGCCAGCAGCCTAGCGGGTAGTACCGCTAAGCAGTTCTTC.

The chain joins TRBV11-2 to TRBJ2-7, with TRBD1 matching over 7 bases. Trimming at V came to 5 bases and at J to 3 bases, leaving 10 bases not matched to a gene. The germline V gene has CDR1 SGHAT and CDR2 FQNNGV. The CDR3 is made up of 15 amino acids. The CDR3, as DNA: TGTGCCAGCAGCGCAACCAAGGGGGCGCGCTACGAGCAGTACTTC. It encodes CASSATKGARYEQYF.

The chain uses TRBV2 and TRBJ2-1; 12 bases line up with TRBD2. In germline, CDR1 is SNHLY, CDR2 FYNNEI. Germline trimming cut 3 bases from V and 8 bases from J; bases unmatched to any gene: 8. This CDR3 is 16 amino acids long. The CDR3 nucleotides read TGTGCCAGCAGTGAGAGGGTGAGACTAGCGGGAGATGAGCAGTTCTTC. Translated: CASSERVRLAGDEQFF.

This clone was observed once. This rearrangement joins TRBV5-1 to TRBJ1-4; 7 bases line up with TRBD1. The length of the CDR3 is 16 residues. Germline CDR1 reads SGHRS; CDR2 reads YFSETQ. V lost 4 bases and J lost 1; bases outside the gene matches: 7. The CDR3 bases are TGCGCCAGCAGCCCCGACAGGGTTGGAACTAATGAAAAACTGTTTTTT. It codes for CASSPDRVGTNEKLFF.

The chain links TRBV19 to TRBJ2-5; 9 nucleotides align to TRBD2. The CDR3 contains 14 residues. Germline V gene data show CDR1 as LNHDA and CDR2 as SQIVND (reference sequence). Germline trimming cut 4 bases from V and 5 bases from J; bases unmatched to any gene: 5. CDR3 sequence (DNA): TGTGCCAGTAGTACCTGGACTAGCGCGGAGACCCAGTACTTC. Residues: CASSTWTSAETQYF.

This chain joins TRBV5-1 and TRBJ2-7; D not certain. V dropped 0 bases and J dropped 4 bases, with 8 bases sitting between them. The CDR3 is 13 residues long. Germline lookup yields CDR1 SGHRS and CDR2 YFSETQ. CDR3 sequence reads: CASSLALRYEQYF. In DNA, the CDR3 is TGCGCCAGCAGCTTGGCCCTTAGATACGAGCAGTACTTC. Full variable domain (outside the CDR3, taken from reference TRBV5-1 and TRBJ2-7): KAGVTQTPRYLIKTRGQQVTLSCSPISGHRSVSWYQQTPGQGLQFLFEYFSETQRNKGNFPGRFSGRQFSNSRSEMNVSTLELGDSALYLCASSLALRYEQYFGPGTRLTVT.

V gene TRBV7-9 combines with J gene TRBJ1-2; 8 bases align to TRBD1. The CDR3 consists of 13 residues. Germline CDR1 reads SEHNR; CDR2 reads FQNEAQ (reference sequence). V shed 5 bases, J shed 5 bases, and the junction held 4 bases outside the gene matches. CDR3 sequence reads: CASSRTGHYGYTF. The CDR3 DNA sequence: TGTGCCAGCAGCCGGACAGGGCATTATGGCTACACCTTC.

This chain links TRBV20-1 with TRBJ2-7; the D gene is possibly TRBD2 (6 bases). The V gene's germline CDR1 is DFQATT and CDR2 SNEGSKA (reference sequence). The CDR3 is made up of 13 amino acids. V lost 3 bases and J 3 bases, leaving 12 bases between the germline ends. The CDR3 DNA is TGCAGTGCTAGTGATGGGCGGGACTACGAGCAGTACTTC. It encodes CSASDGRDYEQYF.

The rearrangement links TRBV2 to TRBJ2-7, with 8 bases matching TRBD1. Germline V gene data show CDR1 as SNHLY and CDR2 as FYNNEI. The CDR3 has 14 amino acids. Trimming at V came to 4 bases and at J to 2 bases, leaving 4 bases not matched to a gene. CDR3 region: CASSGTGKTYEQYF. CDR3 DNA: TGTGCCAGCAGTGGGACAGGGAAAACCTACGAGCAGTACTTC.

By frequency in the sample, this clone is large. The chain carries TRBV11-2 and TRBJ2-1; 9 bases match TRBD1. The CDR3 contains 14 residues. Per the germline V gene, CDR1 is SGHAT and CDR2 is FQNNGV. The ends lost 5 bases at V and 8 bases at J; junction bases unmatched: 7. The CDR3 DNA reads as TGTGCCAGCAGCCCCGGGACAGGGAGAGATGAGCAGTTCTTC. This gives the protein CASSPGTGRDEQFF.

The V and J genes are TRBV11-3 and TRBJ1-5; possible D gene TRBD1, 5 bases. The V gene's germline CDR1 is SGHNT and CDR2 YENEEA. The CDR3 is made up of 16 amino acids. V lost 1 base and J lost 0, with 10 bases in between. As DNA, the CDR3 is TGTGCCAGCAGCTTAGGACGAGGGGATAGCAATCAGCCCCAGCATTTT. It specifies CASSLGRGDSNQPQHF.

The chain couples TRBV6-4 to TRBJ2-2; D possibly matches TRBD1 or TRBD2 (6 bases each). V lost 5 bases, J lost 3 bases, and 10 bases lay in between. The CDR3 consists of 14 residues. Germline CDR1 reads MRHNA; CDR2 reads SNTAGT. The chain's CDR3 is CASSSGAHTGELFF. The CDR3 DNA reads TGTGCCAGCAGTTCGGGGGCTCACACCGGGGAGCTGTTTTTT.

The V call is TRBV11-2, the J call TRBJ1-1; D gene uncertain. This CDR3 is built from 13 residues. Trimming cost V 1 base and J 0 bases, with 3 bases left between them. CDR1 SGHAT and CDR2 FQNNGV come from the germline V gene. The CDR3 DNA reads TGTGCCAGCAGCTTAGTTGTGAACACTGAAGCTTTCTTT. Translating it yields CASSLVVNTEAFF. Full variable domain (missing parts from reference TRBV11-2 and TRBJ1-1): EAGVAQSPRYKIIEKRQSVAFWCNPISGHATLYWYQQILGQGPKLLIQFQNNGVVDDSQLPKDRFSAERLKGVDSTLKIQPAKLEDSAVYLCASSLVVNTEAFFGQGTRLTVV.

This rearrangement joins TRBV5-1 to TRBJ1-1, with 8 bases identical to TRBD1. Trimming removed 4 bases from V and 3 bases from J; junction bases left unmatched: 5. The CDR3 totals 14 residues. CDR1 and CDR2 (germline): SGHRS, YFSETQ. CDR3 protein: CASSHRGADTEAFF. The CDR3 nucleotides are TGCGCCAGCAGCCACAGGGGGGCGGACACTGAAGCTTTCTTT.

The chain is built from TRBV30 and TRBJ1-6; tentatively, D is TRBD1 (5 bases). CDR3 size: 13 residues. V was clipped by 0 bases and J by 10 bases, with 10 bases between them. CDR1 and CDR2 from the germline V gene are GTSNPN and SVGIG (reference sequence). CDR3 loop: CAWSVSRESPLHF. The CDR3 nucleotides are TGTGCCTGGAGTGTTTCCAGGGAATCACCCCTCCACTTT.

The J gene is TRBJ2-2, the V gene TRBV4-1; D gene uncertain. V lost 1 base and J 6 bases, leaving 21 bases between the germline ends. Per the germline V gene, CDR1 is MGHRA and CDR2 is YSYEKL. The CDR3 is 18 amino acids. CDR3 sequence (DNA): TGCGCCAGCAGCCAAGTAATGGAATACAAACCCTCCTCCGGGGAGCTGTTTTTT. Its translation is CASSQVMEYKPSSGELFF.

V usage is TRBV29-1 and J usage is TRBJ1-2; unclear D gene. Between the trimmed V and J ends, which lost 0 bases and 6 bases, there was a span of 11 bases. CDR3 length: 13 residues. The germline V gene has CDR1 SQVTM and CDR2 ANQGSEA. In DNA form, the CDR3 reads TGCAGCGTTGAAGAACGATCCTTGCATGGCTACACCTTC. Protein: CSVEERSLHGYTF.

The CDR3 reads CASSPRVRSNEQFF. Here the CDR3 DNA reads TGTGCCAGCAGCCCTAGAGTAAGGTCCAATGAGCAGTTCTTC. V and J are TRBV7-2 and TRBJ2-1; D unclear. Germline CDR1 SGHTA, CDR2 FQGNSA. The length of the CDR3 is 14 residues. The V end lost 5 bases, the J end lost 6 bases, and 14 bases lay between the germline ends. The variable domain in full, with the rest retrieved from reference TRBV7-2 and TRBJ2-1, is GAGVSQSPSNKVTEKGKDVELRCDPISGHTALYWYRQSLGQGLEFLIYFQGNSAPDKSGLPSDRFSAERTGGSVSTLTIQRTQQEDSAVYLCASSPRVRSNEQFFGPGTRLTVL.

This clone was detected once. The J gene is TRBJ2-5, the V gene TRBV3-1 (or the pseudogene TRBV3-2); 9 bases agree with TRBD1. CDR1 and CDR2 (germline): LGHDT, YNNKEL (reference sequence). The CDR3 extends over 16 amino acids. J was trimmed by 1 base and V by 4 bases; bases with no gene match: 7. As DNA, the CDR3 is TGTGCCAGCAGCCTTACCGGGACAGGGACCCAAGAGACCCAGTACTTC. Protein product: CASSLTGTGTQETQYF.

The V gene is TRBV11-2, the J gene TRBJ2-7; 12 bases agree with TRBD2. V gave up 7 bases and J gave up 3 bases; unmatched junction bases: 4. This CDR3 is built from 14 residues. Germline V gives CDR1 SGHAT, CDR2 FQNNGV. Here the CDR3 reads CASTTSGRFYEQYF. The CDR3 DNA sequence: TGTGCCAGCACCACTAGCGGGAGGTTCTACGAGCAGTACTTC.

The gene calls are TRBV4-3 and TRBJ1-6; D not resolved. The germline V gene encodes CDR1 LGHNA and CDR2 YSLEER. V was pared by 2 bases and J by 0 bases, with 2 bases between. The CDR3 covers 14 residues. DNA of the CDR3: TGCGCCAGCAGCCAAAGCTCCTATAATTCACCCCTCCACTTT. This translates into CASSQSSYNSPLHF.

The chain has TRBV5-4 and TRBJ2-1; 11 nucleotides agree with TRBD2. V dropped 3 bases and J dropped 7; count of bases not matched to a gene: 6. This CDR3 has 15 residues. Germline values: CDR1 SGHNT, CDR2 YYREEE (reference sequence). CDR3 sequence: CASSSTSGSSNEQFF. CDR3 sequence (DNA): TGTGCCAGCAGCTCAACTAGCGGGAGTTCGAATGAGCAGTTCTTC. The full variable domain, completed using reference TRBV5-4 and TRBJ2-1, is ETGVTQSPTHLIKTRGQQVTLRCSSQSGHNTVSWYQQALGQGPQFIFQYYREEENGRGNFPPRFSGLQFPNYSSELNVNALELDDSALYLCASSSTSGSSNEQFFGPGTRLTVL.

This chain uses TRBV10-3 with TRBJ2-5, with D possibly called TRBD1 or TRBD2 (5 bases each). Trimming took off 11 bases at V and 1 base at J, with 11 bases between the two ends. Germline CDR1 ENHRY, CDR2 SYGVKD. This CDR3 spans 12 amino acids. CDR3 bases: TGTGCCGTTCTCGGGGCCCAAGAGACCCAGTACTTC. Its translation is CAVLGAQETQYF.

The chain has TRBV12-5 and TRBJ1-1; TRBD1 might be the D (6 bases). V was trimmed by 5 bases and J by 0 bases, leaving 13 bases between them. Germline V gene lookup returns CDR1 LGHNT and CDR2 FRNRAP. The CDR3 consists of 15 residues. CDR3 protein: CASGPMGHLNTEAFF. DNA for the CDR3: TGTGCTAGTGGTCCCATGGGACACCTGAACACTGAAGCTTTCTTT.

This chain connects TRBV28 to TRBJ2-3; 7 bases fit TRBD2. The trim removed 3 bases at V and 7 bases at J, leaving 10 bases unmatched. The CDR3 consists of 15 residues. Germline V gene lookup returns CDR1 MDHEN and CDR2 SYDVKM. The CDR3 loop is CASSFLASGQNTQYF. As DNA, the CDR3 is TGTGCCAGCAGTTTTTTAGCTAGCGGACAAAATACGCAGTATTTT.

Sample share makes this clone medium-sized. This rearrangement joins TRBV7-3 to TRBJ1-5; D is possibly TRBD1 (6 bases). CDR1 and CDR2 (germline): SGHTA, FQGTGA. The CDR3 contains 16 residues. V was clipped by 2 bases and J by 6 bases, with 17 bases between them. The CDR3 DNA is TGTGCCAGCAGCTTAGGGCCGGGGGCGCAGGGTCAGCCCCAGCATTTT. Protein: CASSLGPGAQGQPQHF.

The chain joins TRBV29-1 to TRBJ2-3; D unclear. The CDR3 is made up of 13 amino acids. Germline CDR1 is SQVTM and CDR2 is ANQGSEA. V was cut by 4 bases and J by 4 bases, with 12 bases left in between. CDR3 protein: CSVVGGISDTQYF. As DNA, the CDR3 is TGCAGCGTTGTCGGTGGGATATCAGATACGCAGTATTTT.

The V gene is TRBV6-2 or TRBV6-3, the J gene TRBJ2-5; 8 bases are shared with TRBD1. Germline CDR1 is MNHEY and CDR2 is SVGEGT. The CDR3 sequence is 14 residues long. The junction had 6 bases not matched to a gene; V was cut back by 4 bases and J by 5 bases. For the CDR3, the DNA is TGTGCCAGCAGTTCGGCCAGGGGGCGGGAGACCCAGTACTTC. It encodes CASSSARGRETQYF.